The 11 T cell receptor beta chains below were found in one sample sequenced in a study of T cells in Graves' hyperthyroidism and ophthalmopathy. Authors of the study amplified TCR beta CDR3 regions from RNA transcripts. HTBI primers drove first-round RT-PCR of the TCR CDR3. TCRdb reprocessed the multiplex PCR reads with MiXCR, giving one entry per CDR3 protein. Here the sample spans about 570,000 distinct CDR3 sequences, 40% to 55% being singletons. Sequencing was carried out using peripheral blood or thyroid tissue (not recorded which). These TCRs come from an adult woman with Graves' disease, either hyperthyroidism or ophthalmopathy (not recorded which).

The rearrangement joins TRBV5-1 to TRBJ1-5, with 8 nucleotides matching TRBD1. Trimming at V came to 5 bases and at J to 2 bases, leaving 9 bases not matched to a gene. This CDR3 spans 16 amino acids. Germline-derived CDR1 and CDR2 are SGHRS and YFSETQ. DNA of the CDR3: TGCGCCAGCAGTCAGACAGGGGCCGATGGCAATCAGCCCCAGCATTTT. It codes for CASSQTGADGNQPQHF.

The chain carries TRBV7-8 and TRBJ1-1; a weak D match, TRBD1 (6 bases). V lost 0 bases and J lost 11, with 13 bases in between. This CDR3 contains 13 residues. Germline loops: CDR1 SGHVS, CDR2 FQNEAQ. CDR3 residues: CASSLAQGQGAFF. CDR3 in DNA: TGTGCCAGCAGCTTAGCGCAGGGGCAGGGTGCTTTCTTT.

The genes are TRBV6-5 and TRBJ2-6; D gene uncertain. Germline V CDR1 and CDR2: MNHEY, SVGAGI. This CDR3 comprises 14 residues. Trimming cost V 4 bases and J 4 bases, with 8 bases left between them. The CDR3: CASSSPDGANVLTF. The CDR3 nucleotides read TGTGCCAGCAGTTCGCCTGACGGGGCCAACGTCCTGACTTTC.

The chain uses TRBV29-1 and TRBJ1-1; D unclear. V was clipped by 4 bases and J by 0 bases, with 9 bases between them. The CDR3 is 13 residues long. Germline-derived CDR1 and CDR2 are SQVTM and ANQGSEA. CDR3 in amino acids: CSVGVLMNTEAFF. CDR3 bases: TGCAGCGTTGGGGTGCTAATGAACACTGAAGCTTTCTTT.

This clonotype was seen ten or more times. This chain links TRBV5-1 with TRBJ2-5, with D maybe TRBD2 (6 bases). The germline V and J ends were trimmed by 4 bases and 0 bases, with 13 bases remaining between them. The CDR3 covers 15 residues. Germline V gene data show CDR1 as SGHRS and CDR2 as YFSETQ. The CDR3 DNA follows: TGCGCCAGCAGCCGTAGCGGATCCTACCAAGAGACCCAGTACTTC. This sequence encodes CASSRSGSYQETQYF.

The V and J genes are TRBV28 and TRBJ2-7, with D hard to call. This CDR3 has 13 residues. V was trimmed by 6 bases and J by 2 bases, leaving 11 bases between them. The V gene's germline CDR1 is MDHEN and CDR2 SYDVKM. The CDR3 loop reads CASSKTSPYEQYF. In DNA form, the CDR3 reads TGTGCCAGCAGCAAAACCAGCCCCTACGAGCAGTACTTC.

The CDR3 nucleotides are TGCAGTGCTAGGGCGGGACTGAACTATAATTCACCCCTCCACTTT. It specifies CSARAGLNYNSPLHF. The chain recombines TRBV20-1 with TRBJ1-6; D is possibly TRBD1 (5 bases). The CDR3 runs 15 residues. Germline V CDR1 and CDR2: DFQATT, SNEGSKA (reference sequence). V was shortened by 3 bases and J by 3 bases, with 12 bases between the two germline ends.

The chain joins TRBV20-1 to TRBJ2-5; D is ambiguous. The germline V gene encodes CDR1 DFQATT and CDR2 SNEGSKA (reference sequence). V lost 5 bases and J 5 bases, leaving 12 bases between the germline ends. The CDR3 consists of 12 residues. The CDR3 region has the DNA TGCAGTGCTCTGACGGGCACCGAGACCCAGTACTTC. Protein sequence: CSALTGTETQYF.

Written as DNA, the CDR3 is TGCAGTGCTCGACAGGGGTCCTACGAGCAGTACTTC. Amino acids: CSARQGSYEQYF. The V call is TRBV20-1, the J call TRBJ2-7; TRBD1 agrees at 8 bases. The CDR3 sequence is 12 residues long. Germline lookup yields CDR1 DFQATT and CDR2 SNEGSKA (reference sequence). Trimming took 5 bases from V and 1 from J; bases not matched to a gene: 1.

This chain uses TRBV11-2 with TRBJ2-5; 13 bases align to TRBD2. Unmatched junction bases numbered 10, after V lost 5 bases and J lost 4 bases. The CDR3 has 17 amino acids. CDR1 SGHAT and CDR2 FQNNGV come from the germline V gene. The DNA of the CDR3 is TGTGCCAGCAGCGAACCTCCGGGACTAGCGGGAACAGAGACCCAGTACTTC. Translation: CASSEPPGLAGTETQYF.

The chain uses TRBV5-1 and TRBJ2-7; D is undetermined. The germline V gene encodes CDR1 SGHRS and CDR2 YFSETQ. The germline V and J ends were trimmed by 4 bases and 5 bases, with 7 bases remaining between them. CDR3 size: 11 residues. The CDR3 nucleotides read TGCGCCAGCAGCGTCGAGAACGAGCAGTACTTC. Translation: CASSVENEQYF.